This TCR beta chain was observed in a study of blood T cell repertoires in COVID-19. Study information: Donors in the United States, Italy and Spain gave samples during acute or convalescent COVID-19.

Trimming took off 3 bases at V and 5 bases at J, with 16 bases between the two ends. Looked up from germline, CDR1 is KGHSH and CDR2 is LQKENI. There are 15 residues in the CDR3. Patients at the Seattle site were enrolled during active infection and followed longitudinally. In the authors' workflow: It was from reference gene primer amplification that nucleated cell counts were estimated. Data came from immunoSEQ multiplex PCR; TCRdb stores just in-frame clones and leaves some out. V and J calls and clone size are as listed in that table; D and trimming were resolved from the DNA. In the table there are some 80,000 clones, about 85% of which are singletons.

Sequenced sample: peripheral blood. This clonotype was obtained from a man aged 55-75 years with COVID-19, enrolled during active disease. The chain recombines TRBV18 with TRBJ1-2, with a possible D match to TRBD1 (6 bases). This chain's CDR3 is CASSPWTEGDYGYTF. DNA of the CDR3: TGTGCCAGCTCACCTTGGACAGAGGGGGATTATGGCTACACCTTC.